Included here is one T cell receptor beta chain sequence, with context. Its antigen remains unidentified. Its ends do not fully match the called genes, so a read error is possible. The sample is drawn from a study of identical twins. The study, taken as a whole, reports: Recombination models fit unrelated individuals' TCR alpha sharing but underestimated twins'. Cord blood beta clonotypes present at high abundance carried fewer insertions; no such pattern appeared in memory repertoires. Out-of-frame alpha sequences common to twins were enriched for low generation probability. Excess sharing by twins proved weaker in beta out-of-frame sequences.

TCRdb itself ran the 5' RACE reads through MiXCR, one entry per CDR3 protein. The sample holds about 330,000 distinct CDR3 sequences, approximately 13% seen once. Looked up from germline, CDR1 is SEHNR and CDR2 is FQNEAQ (reference sequence). This CDR3 has 12 residues. This sample also appeared in a second study, on yellow fever vaccine responses in identical twins.

The source is a woman aged 18-29 years in good health. V is TRBV7-9 and J is TRBJ2-1, with 8 bases matching TRBD2. Sequencing was carried out using CD8+ T cells sorted from blood. CDR3 loop: CASSQARGGQIF. CDR3 nucleotide sequence: TGTGCCAGCAGCCAGGCTCGGGGGGGCCAAATCTTC.